The T cell receptor (beta chain) under discussion was sequenced for a study of T cell responses to AZD1222 COVID-19 vaccine. Looked up from germline, CDR1 is KGHSH and CDR2 is LQKENI. The CDR3 length is 14 residues. The junction had 5 bases not matched to a gene; V was cut back by 3 bases and J by 3 bases. Profiled with immunoSEQ multiplex PCR; TCRdb holds only in-frame clones, not every one. The sample shows roughly 110,000 clones, approximately 89% of them seen only once. To note about this clone: Other DNA sequences in this specimen translate into the identical CDR3.

The sample in question was peripheral blood, obtained on day 0 of AZD1222 vaccination. This TCR was sampled from an adult in good health. The chain links TRBV18 to TRBJ2-7; TRBD2 matches at 7 bases. The CDR3 nucleotides are TGTGCCAGCTCACCTGGACGGACTAGCTACGAGCAGTACTTC. It yields the protein CASSPGRTSYEQYF.